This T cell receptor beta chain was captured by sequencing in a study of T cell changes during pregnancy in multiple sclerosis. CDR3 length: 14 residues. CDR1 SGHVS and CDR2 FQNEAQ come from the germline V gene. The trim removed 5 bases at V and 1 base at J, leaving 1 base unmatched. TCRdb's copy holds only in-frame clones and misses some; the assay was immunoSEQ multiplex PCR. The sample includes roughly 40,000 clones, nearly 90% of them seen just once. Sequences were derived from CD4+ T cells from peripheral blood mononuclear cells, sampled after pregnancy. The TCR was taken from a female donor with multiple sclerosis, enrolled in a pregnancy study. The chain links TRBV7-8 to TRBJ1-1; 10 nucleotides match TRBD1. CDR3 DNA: TGTGCCAGCAGCCGACAGGGGGCGAACACTGAAGCTTTCTTT. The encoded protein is CASSRQGANTEAFF.